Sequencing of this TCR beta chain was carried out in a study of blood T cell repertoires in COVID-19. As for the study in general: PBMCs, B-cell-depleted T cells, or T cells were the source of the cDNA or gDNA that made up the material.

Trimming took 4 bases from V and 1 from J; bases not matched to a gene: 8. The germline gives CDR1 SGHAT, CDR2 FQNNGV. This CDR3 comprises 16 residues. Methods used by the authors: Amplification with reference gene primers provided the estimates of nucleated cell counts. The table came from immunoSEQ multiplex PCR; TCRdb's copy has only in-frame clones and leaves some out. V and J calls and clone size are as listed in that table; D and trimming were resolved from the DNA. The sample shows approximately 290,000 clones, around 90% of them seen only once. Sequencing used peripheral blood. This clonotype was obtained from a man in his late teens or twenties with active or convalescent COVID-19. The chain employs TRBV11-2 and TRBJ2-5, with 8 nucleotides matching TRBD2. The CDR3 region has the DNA TGTGCCAGCAGCTCGCGATTCCGGGGGGGCCAAGAGACCCAGTACTTC. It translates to CASSSRFRGGQETQYF. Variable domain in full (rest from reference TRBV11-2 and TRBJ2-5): EAGVAQSPRYKIIEKRQSVAFWCNPISGHATLYWYQQILGQGPKLLIQFQNNGVVDDSQLPKDRFSAERLKGVDSTLKIQPAKLEDSAVYLCASSSRFRGGQETQYFGPGTRLLVL.